These 19 T cell receptor beta chains came from one sample sequenced in a study of breast tumors, draining lymph nodes, adjacent tissues. From the multiplex PCR reads, TCRdb called clonotypes with MiXCR, one entry per CDR3 protein. In the table there are 150,000 to 200,000 distinct CDR3 sequences, about 33% of which are singletons. The lymph nodes were axillary draining lymph nodes from breast cancer patients. The material sequenced was axillary lymph node tissue. These receptors all stem from a female donor with breast cancer. Some clones in this sample may be carry-over from other donors' samples.

This clonotype was observed many times. The gene calls are TRBV12-3 or TRBV12-4 and TRBJ2-7; no clear D. The CDR3 runs to 12 residues. With 6 bases removed from V and 7 bases from J, the gap between germline ends came to 13 bases. The CDR3 sequence is CASSPIGREQYF. CDR3 DNA: TGTGCCAGCAGCCCCATCGGTCGAGAGCAGTACTTC.

This clonotype appeared many times. This chain uses TRBV9 with TRBJ2-2, with a tentative D call TRBD2 (6 bases). Trimming took off 3 bases at V and 7 bases at J, with 10 bases between the two ends. The germline CDR1 and CDR2 sequences are SGDLS and YYNGEE. The CDR3 has 13 amino acids. CDR3 sequence reads: CASSGPGDGELFF. DNA of the CDR3: TGTGCCAGCAGCGGCCCGGGAGACGGGGAGCTGTTTTTT.

A note on this clonotype: Lacking the conserved final phenylalanine or tryptophan, this CDR3 likely reflects a read error. CDR3 in amino acids: CANSLARATGHEQYL. The CDR3 nucleotides read TGTGCCAACAGCTTAGCGCGGGCAACTGGGCACGAGCAGTACCTC. V gene TRBV11-2 combines with J gene TRBJ2-7, with a weak D call TRBD2 (5 bases). Per germline, CDR1 SGHAT and CDR2 FQNNGV. The CDR3 contains 15 residues.

Regarding this clonotype: One base away lies a much larger clone, so this may be a sequencing read error. This rearrangement joins TRBV6-1 to TRBJ1-2; no definite D call. The germline gives CDR1 MNHNS, CDR2 SASEGT. The CDR3 is 12 residues long. The CDR3 here is CASSVGLYGNTF. CDR3 nucleotide sequence: TGTGCCAGCAGTGTCGGACTGTATGGCAACACCTTC.

The chain couples TRBV20-1 to TRBJ1-1; D is unclear. Trimming removed 3 bases from V and 5 bases from J, with 10 bases in between. This CDR3 comprises 12 residues. Germline-derived CDR1 and CDR2 are DFQATT and SNEGSKA (reference sequence). The CDR3 bases are TGCAGTGCTAGCCCGGGAGGGACTGAAGCTTTCTTT. Translated: CSASPGGTEAFF.

The table lists this clonotype with many counts. The rearrangement joins TRBV19 to TRBJ2-7; the D gene is possibly TRBD2 (5 bases). The length of the CDR3 is 14 residues. From germline, CDR1 is LNHDA and CDR2 SQIVND (reference sequence). The germline V and J ends were trimmed by 3 bases and 2 bases, with 11 bases remaining between them. The CDR3 DNA follows: TGTGCCAGTAGTATTATGGCGGGCGCCTACGAGCAGTACTTC. This gives the protein CASSIMAGAYEQYF. Full variable domain (rest looked up from reference TRBV19 and TRBJ2-7): DGGITQSPKYLFRKEGQNVTLSCEQNLNHDAMYWYRQDPGQGLRLIYYSQIVNDFQKGDIAEGYSVSREKKESFPLTVTSAQKNPTAFYLCASSIMAGAYEQYFGPGTRLTVT.

This clonotype showed up many times. The chain employs TRBV5-1 and TRBJ1-4, with 7 nucleotides matching TRBD1. CDR3 length equals 15 residues. J was trimmed by 7 bases and V by 3 bases; bases with no gene match: 9. Looked up from germline, CDR1 is SGHRS and CDR2 is YFSETQ. In nucleotides, the CDR3 is TGCGCCAGCAGCTCCCTAGGAGGGGGCTTTGAAAAACTGTTTTTT. Translated: CASSSLGGGFEKLFF.

At least ten counts were recorded for this clonotype. The chain recombines TRBV11-3 with TRBJ2-7; D uncertain. Germline V gene sequence: CDR1 SGHNT, CDR2 YENEEA. The CDR3 extends over 15 amino acids. V lost 1 base to trimming and J lost 0 bases, with 10 bases between them. The CDR3 loop is CASSLGETRSYEQYF. The DNA for the CDR3 is TGTGCCAGCAGCTTAGGAGAGACTCGCTCCTACGAGCAGTACTTC.

This chain's CDR3 is CASSFFSMMGEQFF. The CDR3 nucleotides read TGTGCCAGCAGTTTTTTTTCAATGATGGGTGAGCAGTTCTTC. V and J are TRBV12-3 or TRBV12-4 and TRBJ2-1; D uncertain. Trimming removed 3 bases from V and 9 bases from J, with 15 bases in between. CDR3 length equals 14 residues.

Note on this clonotype: One base away lies a much larger clone, so this may be a sequencing read error. The chain employs TRBV18 and TRBJ2-7; possibly TRBD1 or TRBD2 for D (6 bases each). This CDR3 contains 14 residues. Germline CDR1 reads KGHSH; CDR2 reads LQKENI. Trimming left V 5 bases short and J 3 bases short, with 14 bases between. The CDR3 DNA reads TGTGCCAGCTCAGTGGGCAGGGGAGGCTACGAGCAGTACTTC. Translating it yields CASSVGRGGYEQYF. The complete variable domain, with remaining parts taken from reference TRBV18 and TRBJ2-7, reads NAGVMQNPRHLVRRRGQEARLRCSPMKGHSHVYWYRQLPEEGLKFMVYLQKENIIDESGMPKERFSAEFPKEGPSILRIQQVVRGDSAAYFCASSVGRGGYEQYFGPGTRLTVT.

This clonotype showed up many times. The chain recombines TRBV24-1 with TRBJ2-3, with D possibly matching TRBD2 (7 bases). The CDR3 length is 15 residues. V lost 3 bases, J lost 4 bases, and 13 bases lay in between. Germline CDR1 is KGHDR and CDR2 is SFDVKD. The CDR3 region is CATSDGGGAADTQYF. Here the CDR3 DNA reads TGTGCCACCAGTGATGGGGGGGGGGCGGCAGATACGCAGTATTTT.

This clonotype was seen many times. The chain has TRBV11-3 and TRBJ2-1; 11 bases are a match to TRBD2. The germline V gene has CDR1 SGHNT and CDR2 YENEEA. This CDR3 is built from 16 residues. V was pared by 4 bases and J by 9 bases, with 11 bases of the junction left unmatched. CDR3 amino acids: CASSSPGLAAATEQFF. DNA of the CDR3: TGTGCCAGCAGCTCACCGGGACTAGCGGCGGCCACTGAGCAGTTCTTC.

This clonotype occurred a few times. V is TRBV6-1 and J is TRBJ2-3; no clear D. This CDR3 is 14 amino acids long. Deletions cut 1 base from V and 5 bases from J, with 10 bases between. Germline V CDR1 and CDR2: MNHNS, SASEGT. DNA for the CDR3: TGTGCCAGCAGTGAAGAAGACGATAGAGATACGCAGTATTTT. It encodes CASSEEDDRDTQYF.

Regarding this clonotype: The final CDR3 position lacks the conserved phenylalanine or tryptophan, pointing to a likely read error. This chain joins TRBV6-4 and TRBJ1-2, with 7 bases fitting TRBD1. In germline, CDR1 is MRHNA, CDR2 SNTAGT. This CDR3 is 13 amino acids long. CDR3 DNA: TGTGTCAGCAGGGGGGACTACAGGGGAGGCTACACCTAC. Translating it yields CVSRGDYRGGYTY.

The chain recombines TRBV7-9 with TRBJ1-4, with D perhaps TRBD1 (6 bases). Trimming shortened V by 7 bases and J by 8 bases, and 17 bases separated the two germline ends. Germline CDR1 reads SEHNR; CDR2 reads FQNEAQ (reference sequence). The CDR3 has 14 amino acids. CDR3 nucleotide sequence: TGTGCCAGCACCCGTGACGGGACAAAAGAAAAACTGTTTTTT. As protein: CASTRDGTKEKLFF.

This clonotype was seen at least ten times. The chain couples TRBV12-3 or TRBV12-4 to TRBJ2-1; 14 bases match TRBD2. The CDR3 spans 17 residues. The V gene end was trimmed by 6 bases and the J gene end by 2 bases; junction bases not matched to a gene: 6. CDR3 DNA sequence: TGTGCCAGCAGCCGGCTGGGACTAGCGGGAGCCTACAATGAGCAGTTCTTC. As protein: CASSRLGLAGAYNEQFF.

There are a few counts of this clonotype. This chain connects TRBV5-6 to TRBJ2-7, with TRBD1 as a possible D gene (7 bases). The germline gives CDR1 SGHDT, CDR2 YYEEEE. The ends were cut back, 5 bases at V and 6 bases at J, with 12 bases in the middle. The CDR3 consists of 12 residues. The CDR3 sequence is CASREGQTEQYF. DNA for the CDR3: TGTGCCAGCAGGGAGGGACAGACCGAGCAGTACTTC.

This clonotype was seen a handful of times. This may be a read error, as it is one base from a much larger clone. This sequence joins TRBV20-1 and TRBJ1-2; TRBD1 matches at 7 bases. CDR1 DFQATT and CDR2 SNEGSKA come from the germline V gene (reference sequence). Trimming took 0 bases from V and 4 from J; bases not matched to a gene: 8. This CDR3 has 15 residues. Here the CDR3 DNA reads TGCAGTGCTAGAGATGCCGCCGGGACAGCCTATGGCTACACCTTC. It is translated as CSARDAAGTAYGYTF.

The chain is built from TRBV29-1 and TRBJ2-5; D call uncertain. The CDR3 sequence is 9 residues long. Between the trimmed V and J ends, which lost 7 bases and 3 bases, there was a span of 3 bases. Germline-derived CDR1 and CDR2 are SQVTM and ANQGSEA. CDR3 sequence: CSGKETQYF. The CDR3 region has the DNA TGCAGCGGAAAAGAGACCCAGTACTTC. Combining the CDR3 with reference TRBV29-1 and TRBJ2-5 gives the whole variable domain SAVISQKPSRDICQRGTSLTIQCQVDSQVTMMFWYRQQPGQSLTLIATANQGSEATYESGFVIDKFPISRPNLTFSTLTVSNMSPEDSSIYLCSGKETQYFGPGTRLLVL.